This entry is about one T cell receptor (beta chain). This entry belongs to a study of blood T cell repertoires in COVID-19. Study context: Acute-phase and convalescent COVID-19 samples originated in the United States, Italy and Spain. PBMCs, B-cell-depleted T cells, or T cells provided the cDNA or gDNA that made up the material.

Methods used by the authors: Estimates of nucleated cell counts were drawn from the amplification of reference gene primers. The protocol was immunoSEQ multiplex PCR, while the TCRdb copy is restricted to in-frame clones and leaves out a portion. Clone size and V and J calls were adopted from that table, with D and trimming inferred from the DNA. The repertoire holds roughly 150,000 clones, with more than 85% as singletons. A Seattle source enrolled patients during active infection and followed them longitudinally. The sequenced material came from peripheral blood. The receptor was isolated from a woman in her sixties or seventies with COVID-19, enrolled during active disease.

DNA of the CDR3: TGTGCCAGCAGCTGGGCAGGAACCTACGAGCAGTACTTC. The encoded protein is CASSWAGTYEQYF. The J gene is TRBJ2-7, the V gene TRBV7-9; D is unresolved. From germline, CDR1 is SEHNR and CDR2 FQNEAQ (reference sequence). The CDR3 is 13 residues long. V was pared by 4 bases and J by 2 bases, with 9 bases between.